A single sample is the source of the 6 T cell receptor beta chains below, sequenced in a study of OX40 agonist ivuxolimab in advanced cancers. Repertoires were generated with immunoSEQ multiplex PCR, while TCRdb's copy carries only in-frame clones and drops some. The sample includes approximately 50,000 clones, 65% to 85% seen only once; the top ten take over 3.5%. The sequencing used CD4+ or CD8+ T cells sorted from blood, collected in a trial of the OX40 agonist ivuxolimab. These receptors all come from an adult with an advanced solid tumor such as melanoma, head and neck, liver or kidney cancer.

This clone was found once. V usage is TRBV28 and J usage is TRBJ1-4, with D unclear. Trimming took 3 bases from V and 5 from J, leaving 13 bases between them. This CDR3 region has 15 residues. In germline, CDR1 is MDHEN, CDR2 SYDVKM. This chain's CDR3 is CASSFLGQANEKLFF. As DNA, the CDR3 is TGTGCCAGCAGTTTTCTAGGGCAGGCAAATGAAAAACTGTTTTTT.

The CDR3 region is CASSLRDTLYEQYF. Written as DNA, the CDR3 is TGTGCCAGCAGCTTGAGGGACACCCTCTACGAGCAGTACTTC. The chain joins TRBV11-3 to TRBJ2-7; possibly TRBD1 for D (6 bases). Trimming removed 3 bases at V and 3 bases at J, with 12 bases between. The CDR3 runs 14 residues. From germline, CDR1 is SGHNT and CDR2 YENEEA.

The chain carries TRBV7-2 and TRBJ2-5, with TRBD2 matching over 12 bases. The CDR3 has 17 amino acids. The J segment lost 4 bases and the V segment lost 10 bases, leaving 16 bases of the junction unmatched. CDR1 is SGHTA and CDR2 is FQGNSA in the germline V gene. The CDR3 DNA follows: TGTGCCACCCGACCGGGGCTAGCGGGGGGGCCCGGAGAGACCCAGTACTTC. It specifies CATRPGLAGGPGETQYF.

This clone was seen just once. The chain carries TRBV6-5 and TRBJ2-2; TRBD2 matches 7 bases. CDR3 size: 15 residues. Germline V gene lookup returns CDR1 MNHEY and CDR2 SVGAGI. The V and J ends lost 6 bases and 0 bases, in that order; junction bases with no gene match: 4. The CDR3 loop is CASRTSATNTGELFF. In DNA form, the CDR3 reads TGTGCCAGCAGAACTAGCGCGACGAACACCGGGGAGCTGTTTTTT.

The chain joins TRBV4-1 to TRBJ2-5; D is ambiguous. The V and J ends lost 5 bases and 7 bases respectively, with 8 bases between them. The CDR3 is made up of 11 amino acids. Germline V gives CDR1 MGHRA, CDR2 YSYEKL. The DNA for the CDR3 is TGCGCCAGCAGCGCCAGTGGGACCCAGTACTTC. It codes for CASSASGTQYF.

This chain links TRBV9 with TRBJ1-4, with 7 positions matching TRBD1. The CDR3 is 14 residues long. CDR1 and CDR2 from the germline V gene are SGDLS and YYNGEE. J was trimmed by 8 bases and V by 2 bases; bases with no gene match: 6. The CDR3 DNA is TGTGCCAGCAGCGTTGACCCGGACAGGGAAAAACTGTTTTTT. It codes for CASSVDPDREKLFF.